This T cell receptor (beta chain) was found in a study of cytomegalovirus exposure and HLA in healthy donors. The study, taken as a whole, reports: Sequencing artifact likely explains a cluster of highly shared sequence variants. CMV antigen specificity of a few CMV-associated chains was confirmed in vitro. Presence/absence analyses treated sequencing depth as roughly uniform across donors.

The PCR had 60 Vbeta and 13 Jbeta primers. Using immunoSEQ multiplex PCR, the repertoire was profiled, and TCRdb retains in-frame clones only, with some absent. The sample lists some 150,000 clones; about 82% were seen once. Notes on this clone: Its antigen remains unknown. Other nucleotide sequences from this sample produce the same CDR3.

This CDR3 spans 13 amino acids. Losses at the gene ends were 5 bases for V and 3 bases for J; bases not matched to a gene: 4. Looked up from germline, CDR1 is SGHTA and CDR2 is FQGNSA. The source of this sequence is a young woman in good health and CMV-seropositive. J is TRBJ2-7 and V is TRBV7-2, with 7 bases lining up with TRBD1. Sample: PBMCs. CDR3 sequence reads: CASSPRQGYEQYF. The CDR3 DNA reads TGTGCCAGCAGCCCCCGACAGGGCTACGAGCAGTACTTC.